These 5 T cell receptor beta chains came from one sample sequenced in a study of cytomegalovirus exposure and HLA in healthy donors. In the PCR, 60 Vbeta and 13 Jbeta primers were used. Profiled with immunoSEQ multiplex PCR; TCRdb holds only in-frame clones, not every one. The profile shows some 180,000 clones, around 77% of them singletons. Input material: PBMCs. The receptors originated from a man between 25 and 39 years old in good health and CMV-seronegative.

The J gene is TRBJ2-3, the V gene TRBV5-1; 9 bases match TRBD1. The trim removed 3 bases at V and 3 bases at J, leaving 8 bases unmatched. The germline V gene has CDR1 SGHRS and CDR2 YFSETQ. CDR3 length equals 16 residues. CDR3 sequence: CASSSYTGTGTDTQYF. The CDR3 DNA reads TGCGCCAGCAGCTCTTATACCGGGACAGGGACAGATACGCAGTATTTT.

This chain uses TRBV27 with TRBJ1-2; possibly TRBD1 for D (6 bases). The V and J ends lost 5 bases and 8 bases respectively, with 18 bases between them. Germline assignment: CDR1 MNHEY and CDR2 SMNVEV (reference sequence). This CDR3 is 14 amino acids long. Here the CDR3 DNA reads TGTGCCAGCAGTGCAACCACAGGGAAGGGAGGCTACACCTTC. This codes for CASSATTGKGGYTF.

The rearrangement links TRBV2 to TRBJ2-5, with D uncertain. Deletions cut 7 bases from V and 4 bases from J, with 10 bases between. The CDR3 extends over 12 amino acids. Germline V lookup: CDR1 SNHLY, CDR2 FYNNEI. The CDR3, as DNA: TGTGCCAGCATCATACGGGTAGAGACCCAGTACTTC. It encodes CASIIRVETQYF.

The CDR3 DNA reads TGTGCCTGGAGTCGGGGACAGGGGGTAGCTGGCAATCAGCCCCAGCATTTT. Its protein product is CAWSRGQGVAGNQPQHF. The chain links TRBV30 to TRBJ1-5, with 11 positions matching TRBD1. The germline V gene encodes CDR1 GTSNPN and CDR2 SVGIG (reference sequence). The CDR3 length is 17 residues. The J segment lost 2 bases and the V segment lost 2 bases, leaving 8 bases of the junction unmatched.

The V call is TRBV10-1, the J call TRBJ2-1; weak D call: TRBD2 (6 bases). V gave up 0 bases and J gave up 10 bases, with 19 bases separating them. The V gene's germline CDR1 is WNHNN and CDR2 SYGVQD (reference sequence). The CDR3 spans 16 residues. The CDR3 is CASSESAGFRISEQFF. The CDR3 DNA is TGCGCCAGCAGTGAGTCGGCGGGGTTCAGGATTTCCGAGCAGTTCTTC.